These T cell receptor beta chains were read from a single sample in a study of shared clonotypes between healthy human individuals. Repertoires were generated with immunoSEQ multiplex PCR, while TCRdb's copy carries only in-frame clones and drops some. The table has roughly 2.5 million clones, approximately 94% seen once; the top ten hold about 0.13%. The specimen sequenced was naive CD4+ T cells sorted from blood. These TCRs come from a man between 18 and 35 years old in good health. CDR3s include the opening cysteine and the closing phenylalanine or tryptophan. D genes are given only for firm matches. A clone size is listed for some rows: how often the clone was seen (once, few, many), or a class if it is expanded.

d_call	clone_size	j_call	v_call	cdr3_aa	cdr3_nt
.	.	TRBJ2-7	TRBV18	CASSRGTPGQQYF	TGTGCCAGCTCACGTGGGACGCCAGGTCAGCAGTACTTC
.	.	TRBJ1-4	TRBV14	CASSQDQGRAYEKLFF	TGTGCCAGCAGCCAAGATCAGGGGAGGGCTTATGAAAAACTGTTTTTT
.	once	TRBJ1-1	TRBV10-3	CAISGDLNTEAFF	TGTGCCATCTCCGGGGACCTGAACACTGAAGCTTTCTTT
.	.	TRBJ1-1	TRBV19	CASSISTTVNTEAFF	TGTGCCAGTAGTATATCGACGACAGTGAACACTGAAGCTTTCTTT
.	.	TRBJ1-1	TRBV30	CAWSVGGAWGTEAFF	TGTGCCTGGAGTGTCGGGGGCGCGTGGGGCACTGAAGCTTTCTTT
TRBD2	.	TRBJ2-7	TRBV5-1	CASSLAGTREQYF	TGCGCCAGCAGCTTGGCCGGGACTAGGGAGCAGTACTTC
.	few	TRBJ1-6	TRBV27	CASTLGGTYNSPLHF	TGTGCCAGCACCCTGGGGGGAACCTATAATTCACCCCTCCACTTT
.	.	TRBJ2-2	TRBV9	CASSVKGDGGRLIGELFF	TGTGCCAGCAGCGTAAAGGGTGACGGAGGGAGGTTGATCGGGGAGCTGTTTTTT
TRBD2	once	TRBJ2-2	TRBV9	CASSAGLAGGPDGELFF	TGTGCCAGCAGCGCCGGACTAGCGGGGGGGCCTGACGGGGAGCTGTTTTTT
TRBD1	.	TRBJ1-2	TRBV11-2	CASTHGGSQGTLYYGYTF	TGTGCCAGCACCCATGGGGGTTCACAGGGGACCCTGTACTATGGCTACACCTTC
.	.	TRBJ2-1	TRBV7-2	CASSLVGGSSYNEQFF	TGTGCCAGCAGCTTAGTAGGCGGTAGCTCCTACAATGAGCAGTTCTTC
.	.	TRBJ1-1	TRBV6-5	CASSDRTNTEAFF	TGTGCCAGCAGCGACAGGACGAACACTGAAGCTTTCTTT
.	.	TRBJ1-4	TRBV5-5	CASSLVTRGEKLFF	TGTGCCAGCAGCTTAGTAACCAGGGGTGAAAAACTGTTTTTT
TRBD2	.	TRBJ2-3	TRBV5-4	CASSLQTSGGDTQYF	TGTGCCAGCAGCTTACAGACTAGCGGGGGAGATACGCAGTATTTT
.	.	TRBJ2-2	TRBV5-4	CASSLGLSGTGELFF	TGTGCCAGCAGCTTGGGGCTATCGGGGACCGGGGAGCTGTTTTTT
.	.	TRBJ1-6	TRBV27	CASSFSEFNSPLHF	TGTGCCAGCAGTTTTTCAGAGTTCAATTCACCCCTCCACTTT
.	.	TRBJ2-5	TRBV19	CASSLTLLQETQYF	TGTGCCAGTAGTCTCACACTACTCCAAGAGACCCAGTACTTC
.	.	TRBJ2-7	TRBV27	CATSASHLSYEQYF	TGTGCCACTTCAGCAAGTCACCTTTCCTACGAGCAGTACTTC
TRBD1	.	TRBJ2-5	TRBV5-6	CASSHDRGETQYF	TGTGCCAGCAGCCACGACAGGGGGGAGACCCAGTACTTC
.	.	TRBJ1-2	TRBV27	CASSFDTNPYGYTF	TGTGCCAGCAGTTTTGACACCAACCCCTATGGCTACACCTTC
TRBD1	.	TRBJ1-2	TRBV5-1	CASSLILGTGTGDGYTF	TGCGCCAGCAGCTTAATCCTAGGAACCGGGACAGGGGATGGCTACACCTTC
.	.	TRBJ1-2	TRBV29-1	CSVGEIYGYTF	TGCAGCGTTGGCGAGATCTATGGCTACACCTTC
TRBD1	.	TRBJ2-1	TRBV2	CASSRDRGWNEQFF	TGTGCCAGCAGTCGGGACAGGGGATGGAATGAGCAGTTCTTC
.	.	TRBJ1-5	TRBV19	CASSIVLNSNQPQHF	TGTGCCAGTAGTATAGTGCTGAATAGCAATCAGCCCCAGCATTTT
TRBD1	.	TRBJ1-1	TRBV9	CASSETGTATEAFF	TGTGCCAGCAGCGAGACCGGGACAGCGACTGAAGCTTTCTTT
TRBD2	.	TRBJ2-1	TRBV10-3	CAISDQRLAGGAEQFF	TGTGCCATCAGTGACCAGAGACTAGCGGGGGGGGCTGAGCAGTTCTTC
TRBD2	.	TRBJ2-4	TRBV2	CASGLAGGFKNIQYF	TGTGCCAGCGGACTAGCGGGGGGGTTCAAAAACATTCAGTACTTC
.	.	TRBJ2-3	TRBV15	CATTTSGGADTQYF	TGTGCCACCACTACCTCGGGCGGCGCAGATACGCAGTATTTT
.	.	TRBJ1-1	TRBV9	CASSVFGPNTEAFF	TGTGCCAGCAGCGTCTTCGGGCCGAACACTGAAGCTTTCTTT
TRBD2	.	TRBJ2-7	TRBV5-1	CASSLEEGLTYEQYF	TGCGCCAGCAGCTTGGAAGAGGGACTAACCTACGAGCAGTACTTC
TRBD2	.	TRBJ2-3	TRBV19	CASSVSGIGTDTQYF	TGTGCCAGTAGTGTTAGCGGGATCGGGACAGATACGCAGTATTTT
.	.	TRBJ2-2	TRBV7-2	CASSLQGQTTGELFF	TGTGCCAGCAGCTTACAAGGACAAACCACCGGGGAGCTGTTTTTT
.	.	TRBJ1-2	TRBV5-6	CASSLSRVYGYTF	TGTGCCAGCAGCTTGTCCAGGGTGTATGGCTACACCTTC
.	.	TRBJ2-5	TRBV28	CASSLGGARETQYF	TGTGCCAGCAGTTTGGGGGGGGCACGGGAGACCCAGTACTTC
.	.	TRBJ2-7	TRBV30	CAWSVRRTSYEQYF	TGTGCCTGGAGTGTACGTCGGACGTCCTACGAGCAGTACTTC
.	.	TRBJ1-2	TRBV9	CASSVDRVGGKGYTF	TGTGCCAGCAGCGTAGACAGGGTGGGAGGGAAGGGCTACACCTTC
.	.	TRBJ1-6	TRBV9	CASSVAGWSSSPLHF	TGTGCCAGCAGCGTAGCGGGGTGGAGTAGTTCACCCCTCCACTTT
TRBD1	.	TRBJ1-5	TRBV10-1	CASSVDRGYSNQPQHF	TGCGCCAGCAGTGTTGACAGGGGGTATAGCAATCAGCCCCAGCATTTT
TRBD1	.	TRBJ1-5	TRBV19	CASSLGQGNQPQHF	TGTGCCAGTTCCCTTGGACAGGGAAATCAGCCCCAGCATTTT
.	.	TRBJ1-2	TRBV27	CASSRAGGDASNYGYTF	TGTGCCAGCAGTCGGGCCGGGGGGGATGCTTCTAACTATGGCTACACCTTC
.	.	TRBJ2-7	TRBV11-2	CASSPAGSSYEQYF	TGTGCCAGCAGCCCAGCGGGCAGCTCCTACGAGCAGTACTTC
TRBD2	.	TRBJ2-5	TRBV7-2	CASSFSPGTSGRETQYF	TGTGCCAGCAGCTTTAGTCCCGGGACTAGCGGGAGAGAGACCCAGTACTTC
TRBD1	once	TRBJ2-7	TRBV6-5	CASSLTRDRVNEQYF	TGTGCCAGCAGCTTAACCCGGGACAGAGTCAACGAGCAGTACTTC
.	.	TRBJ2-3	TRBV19	CASSIAAGNTDTQYF	TGTGCCAGTAGTATAGCGGCGGGAAACACAGATACGCAGTATTTT
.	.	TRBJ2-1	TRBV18	CASSHFDTHNEQFF	TGTGCCAGCTCCCATTTCGATACGCACAATGAGCAGTTCTTC
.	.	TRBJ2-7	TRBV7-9	CASSLAVRYEQYF	TGTGCCAGCAGCTTAGCCGTCCGCTACGAGCAGTACTTC
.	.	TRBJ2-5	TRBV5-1	CASSWESMGRETQYF	TGCGCCAGCAGCTGGGAATCTATGGGAAGGGAGACCCAGTACTTC
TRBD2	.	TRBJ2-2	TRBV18	CASSSTSGTNTGELFF	TGTGCCAGCTCATCAACTAGCGGGACTAACACCGGGGAGCTGTTTTTT
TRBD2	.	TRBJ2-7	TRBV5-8	CASSPGGGRNEQYF	TGTGCCAGCAGCCCGGGAGGAGGGAGGAACGAGCAGTACTTC
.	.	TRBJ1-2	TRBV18	CASSPPTTGTNYGYTF	TGTGCCAGCTCACCACCAACTACAGGTACAAACTATGGCTACACCTTC
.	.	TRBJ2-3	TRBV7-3	CASSLIGDSRTDTQYF	TGTGCCAGCAGCTTAATCGGGGACTCTCGCACAGATACGCAGTATTTT
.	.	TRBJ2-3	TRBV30	CAWSQIPGADTQYF	TGTGCCTGGAGTCAGATCCCGGGGGCAGATACGCAGTATTTT
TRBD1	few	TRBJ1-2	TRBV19	CASKGTGELYGYTF	TGTGCCAGTAAAGGGACAGGTGAACTCTATGGCTACACCTTC
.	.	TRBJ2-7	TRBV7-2	CASSFDPGTPYEQYF	TGTGCCAGCAGCTTCGATCCCGGGACACCCTACGAGCAGTACTTC
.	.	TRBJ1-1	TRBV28	CASSLSQMNTEAFF	TGTGCCAGCAGTTTAAGTCAGATGAACACTGAAGCTTTCTTT
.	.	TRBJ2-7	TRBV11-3	CASSRGPEYEQYF	TGTGCCAGCAGCCGGGGACCCGAGTACGAGCAGTACTTC
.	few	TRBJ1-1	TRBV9	CASSVDGGPQNTEAFF	TGTGCCAGCAGCGTAGACGGAGGGCCACAGAACACTGAAGCTTTCTTT
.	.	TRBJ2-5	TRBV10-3	CAISVAIATQETQYF	TGTGCCATCAGTGTTGCGATAGCGACTCAAGAGACCCAGTACTTC